One sample yielded the 4 T cell receptor beta chains listed below, sequenced in a study of blood T cell repertoires in COVID-19. TCRdb keeps only in-frame clones here, not all; method: immunoSEQ multiplex PCR. The sample yields over 200,000 clones, more than 70% seen once. Sequenced sample: peripheral blood. These receptors came from a man older than 75 with acute or convalescent COVID-19.

This rearrangement joins TRBV27 to TRBJ2-7; TRBD1 agrees at 8 bases. The CDR3 covers 15 residues. Germline CDR1 MNHEY, CDR2 SMNVEV (reference sequence). V lost 3 bases, J lost 2 bases, and 6 bases stayed unmatched. The DNA for the CDR3 is TGTGCCAGCAGTTTGGCTTGGACAGGGCCCTACGAGCAGTACTTC. This translates into CASSLAWTGPYEQYF.

This clone was found a few times. The chain combines TRBV9 with TRBJ2-2, with D possibly matching TRBD2 (7 bases). There are 16 residues in the CDR3. Looked up from germline, CDR1 is SGDLS and CDR2 is YYNGEE. V was shortened by 6 bases and J by 1 base, with 16 bases between the two germline ends. The CDR3 DNA reads as TGTGCCAGCATCCCAGGGGCTAGCGGGAACACCGGGGAGCTGTTTTTT. This codes for CASIPGASGNTGELFF.

The rearrangement uses TRBV19 and TRBJ1-5; tentatively, D is TRBD1 (5 bases). The CDR3 is 14 amino acids. V dropped 4 bases and J dropped 7 bases, with 14 bases sitting between them. Germline assignment: CDR1 LNHDA and CDR2 SQIVND (reference sequence). CDR3 protein: CASSTQGGRQPQHF. CDR3 DNA: TGTGCCAGTAGTACTCAGGGAGGACGGCAGCCCCAGCATTTT.

V and J are TRBV5-1 and TRBJ2-7; 9 bases agree with TRBD1. Germline assignment: CDR1 SGHRS and CDR2 YFSETQ. The V segment lost 0 bases and the J segment 4 bases; nucleotides outside the gene matches: 14. This CDR3 region has 18 residues. CDR3 DNA sequence: TGCGCCAGCAGCTTGGAACCCAAACTTACCGGGACAGGGTACGAGCAGTACTTC. Translation: CASSLEPKLTGTGYEQYF.